The rows below give T cell receptor beta chains drawn from one sample of a study of blood T cell repertoires in COVID-19. Only in-frame clones appear in the TCRdb table, and some are missing; sequencing was by immunoSEQ multiplex PCR. The sample holds a few hundred thousand clones; 88% are singletons and the top ten take around 1.2%. Sequencing used PBMCs or T cells enriched from blood (not recorded which). The receptor source for this set is a woman in her late teens or twenties who had recovered from COVID-19. CDR3s include the opening cysteine and the closing phenylalanine or tryptophan. Fields, in order: J gene, V gene, CDR3 protein.

J gene: TRBJ2-7; V gene: TRBV10-3; CDR3 protein: CASQTPRMSYEQYF
J gene: TRBJ1-6; V gene: TRBV4-3; CDR3 protein: CASSQSTGSPNSPLHF
J gene: TRBJ2-7; V gene: TRBV28; CDR3 protein: CASSRPGQNYEQYF
J gene: TRBJ1-1; V gene: TRBV5-5; CDR3 protein: CASSFLPGLPTEAFF
J gene: TRBJ1-1; V gene: TRBV18; CDR3 protein: CASSPSRTDTEAFF
J gene: TRBJ1-2; V gene: TRBV5-6; CDR3 protein: CASSLGGQDYGYTF
J gene: TRBJ1-1; V gene: TRBV7-3; CDR3 protein: CASSPGPPEDTEAFF
J gene: TRBJ2-7; V gene: TRBV7-9; CDR3 protein: CASSPTDLYEQYF
J gene: TRBJ1-1; V gene: TRBV4-3; CDR3 protein: CASSFYPTGVNTEAFF
J gene: TRBJ2-1; V gene: TRBV6-5; CDR3 protein: CASSYSAGDEQFF
J gene: TRBJ2-1; V gene: TRBV7-9; CDR3 protein: CASSMWDSDKRMDNEQFF
J gene: TRBJ1-5; V gene: TRBV30; CDR3 protein: CACGTGGNQPQHF
J gene: TRBJ2-2; V gene: TRBV19; CDR3 protein: CASTDRGGAENTGELFF
J gene: TRBJ1-5; V gene: TRBV28; CDR3 protein: CASSSGQKANQPQHF
J gene: TRBJ1-2; V gene: TRBV6-5; CDR3 protein: CASSYNRGGYGYTF
J gene: TRBJ2-1; V gene: TRBV6-1; CDR3 protein: CASSEATKQGIEQFF
J gene: TRBJ2-5; V gene: TRBV5-1; CDR3 protein: CASSGQGAGETQYF
J gene: TRBJ2-1; V gene: TRBV19; CDR3 protein: CASSSPTGSSYNEQFF
J gene: TRBJ2-5; V gene: TRBV5-6; CDR3 protein: CASSLVKTTRETQYF
J gene: TRBJ1-2; V gene: TRBV5-5; CDR3 protein: CASSSAVREAGYTF
J gene: TRBJ1-6; V gene: TRBV28; CDR3 protein: CASRSRVGNSPLHF
J gene: TRBJ2-5; V gene: TRBV28; CDR3 protein: CASTETGGQETQYF
J gene: TRBJ1-3; V gene: TRBV20-1; CDR3 protein: CSASRGGSGNTIYF
J gene: TRBJ2-1; V gene: TRBV27; CDR3 protein: CASTYGGATYNEQFF
J gene: TRBJ1-5; V gene: TRBV10-3; CDR3 protein: CAISVTGNQPQHF
J gene: TRBJ1-1; V gene: TRBV7-2; CDR3 protein: CASTNRAGNTEAFF
J gene: TRBJ1-4; V gene: TRBV14; CDR3 protein: CASSSRTGSREKLFF
J gene: TRBJ2-1; V gene: TRBV12-5; CDR3 protein: CASGLVSVNNEQFF
J gene: TRBJ1-6; V gene: TRBV27; CDR3 protein: CASSSLAQGRSSPLHF
J gene: TRBJ2-7; V gene: TRBV5-4; CDR3 protein: CASSFWTSGGAYEQYF
J gene: TRBJ1-1; V gene: TRBV3-1/TRBV3-2; CDR3 protein: CASSQKQGARTEAFF
J gene: TRBJ1-3; V gene: TRBV19; CDR3 protein: CASSLQGGYYLSGNTIYF
J gene: TRBJ1-1; V gene: TRBV9; CDR3 protein: CASSVARGMNTEAFF
J gene: TRBJ1-6; V gene: TRBV4-2; CDR3 protein: CASSQDNELINSPLHF
J gene: TRBJ1-1; V gene: TRBV10-3; CDR3 protein: CATSVGTVNTEAFF
J gene: TRBJ1-2; V gene: TRBV19; CDR3 protein: CASSSGEYGYTF
J gene: TRBJ1-5; V gene: TRBV2; CDR3 protein: CASRATMGDQPQHF
J gene: TRBJ2-7; V gene: TRBV10-3; CDR3 protein: CAITGQGRPPEQYF